Sequencing of this T cell receptor beta chain was carried out in a study of blood T cell repertoires in COVID-19. Study-wide background: T cells, B-cell-depleted T cells, or PBMCs provided the cDNA or gDNA that served as material.

Source study methods: Amplification from reference gene primers served as the basis for estimated nucleated cell counts. Repertoires were generated with immunoSEQ multiplex PCR, while TCRdb's copy carries only in-frame clones and drops some. V and J calls and clone size are copied from that table; D and trimming were computed from the DNA. The sample holds some 300,000 clones, approximately 80% seen once. Germline V gene lookup returns CDR1 SGHRS and CDR2 YFSETQ. V was trimmed by 6 bases and J by 0 bases, leaving 13 bases between them. The CDR3 extends over 15 amino acids. The receptor's source is a woman in her fifties or sixties with active or convalescent COVID-19. The specimen was peripheral blood. The V call is TRBV5-1, the J call TRBJ2-4, with D maybe TRBD1 (6 bases). CDR3 sequence reads: CASKRTELAKNIQYF. CDR3 nucleotides: TGCGCCAGCAAACGGACAGAACTAGCCAAAAACATTCAGTACTTC.